Listed below are T cell receptor beta chains from one sample, sequenced in a study of Graves' ophthalmopathy and Graves' hyperthyroidism. From the multiplex PCR reads, TCRdb called clonotypes with MiXCR, one entry per CDR3 protein. The sample shows about 380,000 distinct CDR3 sequences, approximately 15% of them seen only once. The specimen sequenced was peripheral blood. The receptors here all came from a woman between 18 and 29 years old with stable Graves' hyperthyroidism. The CDR3 runs from the conserved cysteine through the conserved F or W. The order of the fields is V gene, J gene, D gene, clone size, CDR3 DNA, CDR3 protein. A D gene is named only where the DNA matches it firmly. Some rows have no size entry. The others give once, few or many, or a class for an expanded clone.

TRBV24-1	TRBJ2-2	TRBD1	many	TGTGCCACCAGCAATAGGGGGCTGGACACCGGGGAGCTGTTTTTT	CATSNRGLDTGELFF
TRBV12-3/TRBV12-4	TRBJ1-6	-	-	TGTGCCAGATCGGCCGCCCTTGACAATTCACCCCTCCACTTT	CARSAALDNSPLHF
TRBV20-1	TRBJ2-7	-	many	TGCAGTGCTTTCCAGTCGCGGGGGCCCTACGAGCAGTACTTC	CSAFQSRGPYEQYF
TRBV19	TRBJ1-2	TRBD1	few	TGTGCCAGTAGTATGAACAGGGGAGAGGACTACACCTTC	CASSMNRGEDYTF
TRBV2	TRBJ1-5	-	many	TGTGCCAGCAGTCGGGGTGGGGCTAAGGAGCCCCAGCATTTT	CASSRGGAKEPQHF
TRBV19	TRBJ1-1	-	many	TGTGCCAATCCGGACAGTAACACTGAAGCTTTCTTT	CANPDSNTEAFF
TRBV11-3	TRBJ2-7	-	many	TGTGCCAGCAGCCCTTTTGCGGGTTATGAGCAGTACTTC	CASSPFAGYEQYF
TRBV6-1	TRBJ1-2	-	-	TGTGCCAGCGGGAAAGATCTCTCTAACTATGGCTACACCTTC	CASGKDLSNYGYTF
TRBV27	TRBJ1-2	TRBD1	many	TGTGCCAGCAGTACCTCAACAGGGGGCTGGGGCTACACCTTC	CASSTSTGGWGYTF
TRBV11-3	TRBJ2-7	-	many	TGTGCCAGCAGCTTAGAGGGACACAGCTCCTACGAGCAGTACTTC	CASSLEGHSSYEQYF
TRBV7-9	TRBJ1-1	TRBD1	many	TGTGCCAGCTGCGAGGCAGGGGGCAACACTGAAGCTTTCTTT	CASCEAGGNTEAFF
TRBV4-1	TRBJ1-1	-	many	TGCGCCAGCAGCCAGTTACAGGGTAAGGACACTGAAGCTTTCTTT	CASSQLQGKDTEAFF
TRBV6-1	TRBJ1-1	-	many	TGTGCCAGCAGTGAAAATGGGGGCACTGAAGCTTTCTTT	CASSENGGTEAFF
TRBV12-3/TRBV12-4	TRBJ1-5	TRBD1	-	TGTGCCAGCAGTCGACAGGGTTCTAGCAATGAGCCCCAGCATTTT	CASSRQGSSNEPQHF
TRBV2	TRBJ2-2	TRBD2	-	TGTGCCAGCAGTACTCCCGGGGTAGCGGGGGGGCTAAGCACCGGGGAGCTGTTTTTT	CASSTPGVAGGLSTGELFF
TRBV27	TRBJ1-5	-	few	TGTGCCAGCAGTTACGAATATAGCAATCAGCCCCAGCATTTT	CASSYEYSNQPQHF
TRBV10-3	TRBJ2-5	-	many	TGTGCCATCAGTGATTGGCCAGAACAAGAGACCCAGTACTTC	CAISDWPEQETQYF
TRBV11-2	TRBJ2-2	-	many	TGTGCCAGCAGCCTCATGGGGGGCAGGAACACCGGGGAGCTGTTTTTT	CASSLMGGRNTGELFF
TRBV11-2	TRBJ2-6	-	few	TGTGCCAGCACAGGGGTCGGGGCCAACGTCCTGACTTTC	CASTGVGANVLTF
TRBV5-1	TRBJ1-1	TRBD1	-	TGCGCCAGCAGCCTCACCTATCGGACAGGGGGAGTTACTGAAGCTTTCTTT	CASSLTYRTGGVTEAFF
TRBV7-2	TRBJ2-7	-	many	TGCGCCAGCAGCTTGGGCGCACCCTACGAGCAGTACTTC	CASSLGAPYEQYF
TRBV12-3/TRBV12-4	TRBJ2-7	TRBD1	many	TGTGCCAGCAGCGCCTCTGGGACAGGGGGCTTTGAGCAGTACTTC	CASSASGTGGFEQYF
TRBV3-1	TRBJ1-3	-	few	TGTGCCAGCAGCCAAGGGACAGTGGGAAACACCATATATTTT	CASSQGTVGNTIYF
TRBV4-1	TRBJ1-2	-	many	TGCGCCAGCAGCCAGGGACCTACTTCTAACTATGGCTACACCTTC	CASSQGPTSNYGYTF
TRBV7-3	TRBJ2-5	-	many	TGTGCCAGCAGCTTATTTGTGGGTTCCCAAGAGACCCAGTACTTC	CASSLFVGSQETQYF
TRBV6-2/TRBV6-3	TRBJ1-2	-	many	TGTGCCAGCAGTTACTCATTGGACGCCTATGGCTACACCTTC	CASSYSLDAYGYTF
TRBV29-1	TRBJ1-2	-	many	TGCAGCGTTGAAGATGGCTACACCTTC	CSVEDGYTF
TRBV14	TRBJ2-7	-	-	TGTGCCAGCATTGTGGCCGGGGTCGAGCAGTACTTC	CASIVAGVEQYF
TRBV15	TRBJ1-1	-	many	TGTGCCACCAGCAGAGATTGGCAGAACACTGAAGCTTTCTTT	CATSRDWQNTEAFF
TRBV11-3	TRBJ2-4	-	many	TGTGCCAGCAGCCCTACCGGGCCCCACGCCATTCAGTACTTC	CASSPTGPHAIQYF
TRBV6-1	TRBJ1-1	-	many	TGTGCCAGCAGTAAACAGCACAGTGAAGCTTTCTTT	CASSKQHSEAFF
TRBV7-8	TRBJ2-4	TRBD2	many	TGTGCCAGCAGTCGGACTAGCGGGGAAAACATTCAGTACTTC	CASSRTSGENIQYF
TRBV6-1	TRBJ1-2	-	-	TGTGCCAGCAGTGGTGCAGGGAACTATGGCTACACCTTC	CASSGAGNYGYTF
TRBV6-2/TRBV6-3	TRBJ1-5	TRBD1	many	TGTGCCAGCAGGGAACACAGGGGGCTGGTAACTAATCAGCCCCAGCATTTT	CASREHRGLVTNQPQHF
TRBV20-1	TRBJ1-6	-	many	TGCAGTGCTAGAGAACCCCCCATAAGTTCACCCCTCCACTTT	CSAREPPISSPLHF
TRBV9	TRBJ1-3	-	many	TGTGCCAGCAGCGTCGGGCCCACCTTCTCTGGAAACACCATATATTTT	CASSVGPTFSGNTIYF
TRBV5-1	TRBJ1-6	-	many	TGCGCCAGCACTCCCCAGGGGCTGGATAATTCACCCCTCCACTTT	CASTPQGLDNSPLHF
TRBV19	TRBJ2-7	TRBD2	many	TGTGCCAGTAGTAGGACTAGCGGGGGGTCCTCCTACGAGCAGTACTTC	CASSRTSGGSSYEQYF
TRBV11-2	TRBJ1-1	TRBD1	many	TGTGCCAGCAGCTCGACTGACAGGGTTGAAGCTTTCTTT	CASSSTDRVEAFF
TRBV7-9	TRBJ2-7	-	few	TGTGCCAGCAGCGAGAAGGGGGGTTTTGGGTCCTTGCAGTACTTC	CASSEKGGFGSLQYF
TRBV7-3	TRBJ2-5	TRBD1	many	TGTGCCAGCAGCTTAGGACAGGGGAGAGGGGAGACCCAGTACTTC	CASSLGQGRGETQYF
TRBV12-3/TRBV12-4	TRBJ1-1	TRBD1	many	TGTGCCAGCAGTTTAGCGACAGGGACCGGCCTAAGCTGGACTGAAGCTTTCTTT	CASSLATGTGLSWTEAFF
TRBV6-5	TRBJ2-2	-	many	TGTGCCAGCAGTTACTCGAGGCGGGCCGGGGAGCTGTTTTTT	CASSYSRRAGELFF
TRBV11-2	TRBJ2-6	-	many	TGTGCCAGCAGCCCAGATCAGTTCTCTGGGGCCAACGTCCTGACTTTC	CASSPDQFSGANVLTF
TRBV7-8	TRBJ1-6	TRBD1	many	TGTGCCAGCAGCTACCGGGACAGCCTTATACCCCTCCACTTT	CASSYRDSLIPLHF